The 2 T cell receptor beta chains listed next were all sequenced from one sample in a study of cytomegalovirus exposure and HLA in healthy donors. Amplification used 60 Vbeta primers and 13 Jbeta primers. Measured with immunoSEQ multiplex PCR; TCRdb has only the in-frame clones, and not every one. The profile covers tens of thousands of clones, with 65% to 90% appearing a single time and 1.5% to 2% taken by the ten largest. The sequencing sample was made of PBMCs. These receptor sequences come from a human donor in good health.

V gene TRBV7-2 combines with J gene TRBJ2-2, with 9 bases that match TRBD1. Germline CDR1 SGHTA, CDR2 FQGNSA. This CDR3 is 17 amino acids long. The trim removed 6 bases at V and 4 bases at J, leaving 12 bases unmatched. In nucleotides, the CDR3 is TGTGCCAGCAGTCAGAGAAGACAGGGGGGCGCCACCGGGGAGCTGTTTTTT. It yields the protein CASSQRRQGGATGELFF.

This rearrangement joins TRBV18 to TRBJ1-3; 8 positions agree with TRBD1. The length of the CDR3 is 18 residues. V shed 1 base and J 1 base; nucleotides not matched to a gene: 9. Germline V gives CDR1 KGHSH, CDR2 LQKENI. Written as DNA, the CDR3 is TGTGCCAGCTCACCACTCACGACAGGGGAGTCATCTGGAAACACCATATATTTT. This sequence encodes CASSPLTTGESSGNTIYF.